This T cell receptor beta chain is drawn from a study of T cell changes during pregnancy in multiple sclerosis. Germline CDR1 and CDR2: SEHNR and FQNEAQ (reference sequence). This CDR3 contains 14 residues. Deletions cut 7 bases from V and 2 bases from J, with 14 bases between. Assay used: immunoSEQ multiplex PCR; TCRdb lists only in-frame clones, some missing. The sample includes about 84,000 clones, 94% seen only once; the top ten take more than 2%. Specimen: peripheral blood, collected in the third trimester of pregnancy. The sequence was obtained from a female donor with multiple sclerosis, enrolled in a pregnancy study. The chain employs TRBV7-9 and TRBJ1-1, with D perhaps TRBD1 (5 bases). CDR3: CASNPTERNTEAFF. The CDR3 DNA is TGTGCCAGCAACCCGACAGAGCGAAACACTGAAGCTTTCTTT. The variable domain in full, with the rest retrieved from reference TRBV7-9 and TRBJ1-1, is DTGVSQNPRHKITKRGQNVTFRCDPISEHNRLYWYRQTLGQGPEFLTYFQNEAQLEKSRLLSDRFSAERPKGSFSTLEIQRTEQGDSAMYLCASNPTERNTEAFFGQGTRLTVV.